This T cell receptor (beta chain) comes out of a study of T cell responses to AZD1222 COVID-19 vaccine. Libraries were prepared by immunoSEQ multiplex PCR; TCRdb keeps only in-frame clonotypes and omits some of them. The sample yields 130,000 or so clones, approximately 93% seen once. Trimming left V 4 bases short and J 4 bases short, with 11 bases between. CDR1 and CDR2 (germline): SGHRS, YFSETQ. This CDR3 is 13 amino acids long. The sample consisted of peripheral blood, taken on day 0 of AZD1222 vaccination. V usage is TRBV5-1 and J usage is TRBJ1-1, with a possible D match to TRBD1 (5 bases). The receptor was isolated from an adult in good health. The CDR3 reads CASSPSGGTEAFF. The CDR3 DNA follows: TGCGCCAGCAGCCCATCGGGGGGCACTGAAGCTTTCTTT.